The clone carrying this TCR beta chain was seen repeatedly, ten times or more. Its antigen is unidentified. All sequencing subjects had displayed CD8+CD57+ cell expansion on flow cytometry. Each patient carried a diagnosis of severe acquired aplastic anemia. The study sampled blood from patients who had received no therapy. This entry comes from a study of CD8+CD57+ T cells in acquired aplastic anemia. Background on the study: The sorted CD4+ and CD8+ cells yielded an average approximately 3 ug of DNA. Study results and caveats: In CD8+ cells, Simpson's diversity showed no significant difference between patients and controls.

J lost 4 bases, V lost 4 bases, and 4 bases had no gene match. This CDR3 comprises 15 residues. Germline-derived CDR1 and CDR2 are LNHDA and SQIVND (reference sequence). Profiles of TCR beta VDJ and CDR3 were generated from a genomic DNA template. TCRdb reprocessed the reads via MiXCR and lists one record per CDR3 protein. The sample has under 250,000 distinct CDR3 sequences; 50% to 70% are singletons. The sequence was collected from a human donor with aplastic anemia. V and J are TRBV19 and TRBJ2-3, with 11 bases identical to TRBD2. The sequenced sample consisted of sorted CD4+, CD8+, or CD8+CD57+ T cells (not recorded which) from PBMCs. This CDR3 reads CASSTLAGDPDTQYF. CDR3 sequence (DNA): TGTGCCAGTAGTACACTAGCGGGGGATCCAGATACGCAGTATTTT.